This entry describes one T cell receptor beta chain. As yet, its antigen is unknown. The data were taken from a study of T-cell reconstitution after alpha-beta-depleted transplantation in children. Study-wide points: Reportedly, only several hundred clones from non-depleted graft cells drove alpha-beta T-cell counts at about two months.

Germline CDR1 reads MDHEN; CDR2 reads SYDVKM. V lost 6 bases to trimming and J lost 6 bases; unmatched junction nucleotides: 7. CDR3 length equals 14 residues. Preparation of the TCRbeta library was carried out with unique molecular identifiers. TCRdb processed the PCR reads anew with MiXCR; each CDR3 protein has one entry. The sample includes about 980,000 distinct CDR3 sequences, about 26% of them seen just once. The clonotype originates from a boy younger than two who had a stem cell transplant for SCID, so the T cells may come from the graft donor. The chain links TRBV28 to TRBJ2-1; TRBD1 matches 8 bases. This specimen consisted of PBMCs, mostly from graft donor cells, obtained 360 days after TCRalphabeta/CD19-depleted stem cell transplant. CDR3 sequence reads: CASRADRVSNEQFF. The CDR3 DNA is TGTGCCAGCAGAGCGGACAGGGTATCCAATGAGCAGTTCTTC.